This TCR beta chain was retrieved from a study of cytomegalovirus exposure and HLA in healthy donors. Study results and caveats: Listed as cytomegalovirus-associated were over 150 TCR beta chains. Specific recognition of CMV antigens was confirmed in vitro for a few chains (all CMV-associated).

Primers: 60 Vbeta forward and 13 Jbeta reverse. Clones were sequenced by immunoSEQ multiplex PCR, and TCRdb holds only the in-frame ones, with some missing. Here the sample spans over 150,000 clones, 80% to 90% being singletons. As to this clone: The antigen is undetermined.

The germline CDR1 and CDR2 sequences are SGHRS and YFSETQ. The CDR3 loop spans 14 amino acids. Unmatched junction bases numbered 2, after V lost 5 bases and J lost 1 base. The source is a male donor in good health and CMV-seronegative. The specimen sequenced was PBMCs. This chain uses TRBV5-1 with TRBJ2-3; 9 bases line up with TRBD1. CDR3 protein: CASRQGAGTDTQYF. The CDR3 coding sequence is TGCGCCAGCAGACAGGGGGCAGGCACAGATACGCAGTATTTT.